The 23 T cell receptor beta chains below were found in one sample sequenced in a study of tumor-infiltrating lymphocytes in primary liver carcinoma. From unsorted bulk tissue weighing about 18-30 mg, DNA and RNA were co-extracted. Production of TCR beta cDNA used about 500 ng total RNA together with a constant-region primer. Libraries of TCR beta came from three nested multiplex PCR rounds with slightly modified ARM-PCR. The first two PCR rounds used TRBV1-TRBV30 forward primers with a C-beta reverse primer, 9 to 10 cycles each. TCRdb re-called the multiplex PCR reads with MiXCR, one entry per CDR3 protein. The repertoire holds roughly 78,000 distinct CDR3 sequences, 70% to 75% seen once, with roughly 15% in the top ten. The sequenced sample was liver tumor tissue from sampling region 4. The subset here: tumor region T4, right-lateral pole. The source is a woman aged 55-69 years with primary liver carcinoma and hepatitis B virus infection.

On this clonotype: The missing conserved phenylalanine or tryptophan at the end of this CDR3 makes a read error likely. The V and J genes are TRBV5-4 and TRBJ2-1; 9 nucleotides agree with TRBD2. This CDR3 region has 15 residues. In germline, CDR1 is SGHNT, CDR2 YYREEE (reference sequence). CDR3 sequence: CASSPRGGRANEQFV. The CDR3 DNA follows: TGTGCCAGCAGCCCACGTGGCGGGAGGGCAAATGAACAGTTCGTC.

On this clonotype: A junction end diverges from the germline sequence, so it may reflect a read error. This rearrangement joins TRBV18 to TRBJ2-7; no clear D. CDR1 and CDR2 (germline): KGHSH, LQKENI. This CDR3 contains 14 residues. This chain's CDR3 is CASSPSGTAYDQYF. As DNA, the CDR3 is TGTGCCAGCTCACCGTCGGGCACCGCCTACGACCAGTACTTC.

In its sample, this clonotype was seen once. This clone may be a read error of a much larger clone one base away. J is TRBJ2-1 and V is TRBV5-1; D perhaps matches TRBD2 (6 bases). The CDR3 has 14 residues. Deletions cut 0 bases from V and 8 bases from J, with 12 bases between. CDR1 and CDR2 (germline): SGHRS, YFSETQ. CDR3 sequence: CASSLVRGCDEQFF. DNA for the CDR3: TGCGCCAGCAGCTTGGTCCGGGGGTGCGATGAGCAGTTCTTC. Full variable domain (remainder filled in from reference TRBV5-1 and TRBJ2-1): KAGVTQTPRYLIKTRGQQVTLSCSPISGHRSVSWYQQTPGQGLQFLFEYFSETQRNKGNFPGRFSGRQFSNSRSEMNVSTLELGDSALYLCASSLVRGCDEQFFGPGTRLTVL.

As to this clonotype: A much bigger clone sits one base away, suggesting this may be a read error. This chain links TRBV7-9 with TRBJ2-1; D unresolved. CDR3 length equals 14 residues. CDR1 and CDR2 (germline): SEHNR, FQNEAQ (reference sequence). The CDR3 region is CANSLEGQYNEQFF. The CDR3 DNA sequence: TGTGCCAACAGCTTAGAAGGCCAATACAATGAGCAGTTCTTC.

Of note for this clonotype: The conserved final phenylalanine or tryptophan is absent from the CDR3, which likely points to a read error. The chain has TRBV2 and TRBJ2-1; 9 nucleotides match TRBD2. CDR3 size: 11 residues. Germline assignment: CDR1 SNHLY and CDR2 FYNNEI. J gave up 9 bases and V 10 bases, and 4 bases lay outside the gene matches. The CDR3, as DNA: TGTGCCACTGGACTAGCGAGTGAGCAGTTCTAC. It specifies CATGLASEQFY.

Of note for this clonotype: The CDR3 does not end in the conserved phenylalanine or tryptophan, so this is likely a read error. DNA for the CDR3: TGTGCCAGCGGTCCCCGGACAGGCAGGGGGACCCAGTACTTA. Translated: CASGPRTGRGTQYL. The gene calls are TRBV12-3 or TRBV12-4 and TRBJ2-5, with TRBD1 identical over 7 bases. This CDR3 comprises 14 residues. V lost 8 bases to trimming and J lost 7 bases; unmatched junction nucleotides: 13.

Concerning this clonotype itself: The CDR3 ends on some other residue instead of the conserved phenylalanine or tryptophan, so this is likely a read error. The rearrangement joins TRBV11-2 to TRBJ2-5, with TRBD2 identical over 12 bases. CDR3 length: 16 residues. In germline, CDR1 is SGHAT, CDR2 FQNNGV. The CDR3 DNA reads TGTGCCAGCGGAAGACTAGCGGGAGAGCCAGGGGAGACACAGTACTAC. It specifies CASGRLAGEPGETQYY.

On this clonotype itself: Compared with germline, one end of the junction differs, possibly owing to a read error. The chain employs TRBV6-5 and TRBJ1-5, with D possibly TRBD1 on 6 matching bases. This CDR3 is 13 amino acids long. The germline gives CDR1 MNHEY, CDR2 SVGAGI. The CDR3 coding sequence is TGTGTCAGCAGCCGACAGGTTAATCAGCCCCAGCATTTT. Protein sequence: CVSSRQVNQPQHF.

The rearrangement links TRBV4-2 to TRBJ2-7; a possible D gene is TRBD2 (6 bases). The CDR3 contains 14 residues. Germline V lookup: CDR1 LGHNA, CDR2 YNFKEQ. Trimming cost V 2 bases and J 3 bases, with 11 bases left between them. The DNA for the CDR3 is TGTGCCAGCAGCCAATCTAGCGACTTCTACGAGCAGTACTTC. This translates into CASSQSSDFYEQYF.

This sequence joins TRBV6-5 and TRBJ2-7, with D perhaps given as TRBD1 or TRBD2 (5 bases each). Between the trimmed V and J ends, which lost 5 bases and 6 bases, there was a span of 20 bases. The CDR3 sequence is 15 residues long. Germline V gives CDR1 MNHEY, CDR2 SVGAGI. This chain's CDR3 is CASSHAGTTMGEQYF. CDR3 DNA: TGTGCCAGCAGTCATGCCGGGACCACCATGGGCGAGCAGTACTTC.

This rearrangement joins TRBV18 to TRBJ1-2, with 8 bases matching TRBD1. The J segment lost 7 bases and the V segment lost 3 bases, leaving 7 bases of the junction unmatched. The CDR3 is made up of 14 amino acids. The germline V gene has CDR1 KGHSH and CDR2 LQKENI. DNA for the CDR3: TGTGCCAGCTCACCTAGGACAGGGCAGGCTGGCTACACCTTC. Its protein product is CASSPRTGQAGYTF.

In its sample, this clonotype was seen many times. The chain recombines TRBV6-1 with TRBJ1-5, with 7 nucleotides matching TRBD1. V shed 6 bases, J shed 0 bases, and the junction held 8 bases outside the gene matches. CDR3 size: 16 residues. Germline V gene data show CDR1 as MNHNS and CDR2 as SASEGT. The CDR3 reads CASRQDRSYSNQPQHF. The CDR3 nucleotides read TGTGCCAGCAGACAGGACAGGAGTTATAGCAATCAGCCCCAGCATTTT.

This clonotype was detected only once. One end of the junction fails to match germline, which may point to a read error. The chain links TRBV5-6 to TRBJ2-7; a weak D match, TRBD2 (6 bases). The CDR3 runs to 17 residues. Germline V gene sequence: CDR1 SGHDT, CDR2 YYEEEE. The CDR3 DNA is TGTGCCAGCAGCCTGCCCTTTTCCCGGGAGCCCTCCTACGGGCAGTACTTC. Translating gives CASSLPFSREPSYGQYF.

The chain recombines TRBV11-2 with TRBJ2-3; D is ambiguous. V lost 7 bases and J lost 3, with 11 bases in between. Germline V lookup: CDR1 SGHAT, CDR2 FQNNGV. The CDR3 contains 13 residues. CDR3: CASNLLVTDTQYF. The CDR3 region has the DNA TGTGCCAGCAACCTCCTCGTTACAGATACGCAGTATTTT.

This chain uses TRBV12-3 or TRBV12-4 with TRBJ2-7; D unresolved. Judging by the DNA end, TRBJ2-1 fits better; the J call may be wrong. The CDR3 has 13 amino acids. The CDR3 sequence: CASSFGSFYEQFF. The CDR3 DNA is TGTGCCAGCAGCTTTGGTAGTTTCTACGAGCAGTTCTTC.

Comment on this clonotype: It may be a read error: a sequence one base away is much more abundant. This chain joins TRBV28 and TRBJ2-2; D not resolved. CDR3 length: 14 residues. V was pared by 5 bases and J by 6 bases, with 13 bases between. In germline, CDR1 is MDHEN, CDR2 SYDVKM. This chain's CDR3 is CASSLYPSAGELFF. The DNA of the CDR3 is TGTGCCAGCAGTCTTTACCCCTCTGCCGGGGAGCTGTTTTTT.

With respect to this clonotype: A clone one base away is much larger, so this may be a read error. V is TRBV28 and J is TRBJ1-5, with no clear D. This CDR3 is 10 amino acids long. Looked up from germline, CDR1 is MDHEN and CDR2 is SYDVKM. CDR3 sequence reads: CDSNDKPQHF. In DNA form, the CDR3 reads TGTGACAGCAACGACAAGCCCCAGCATTTT.

This clonotype was observed a single time. This chain joins TRBV11-2 and TRBJ2-1; 11 positions match TRBD2. The V gene's germline CDR1 is SGHAT and CDR2 FQNNGV. There are 17 residues in the CDR3. Trimming removed 7 bases from V and 8 bases from J; junction bases left unmatched: 16. The CDR3, as DNA: TGTGCCAGCACCAGGATAGTAGCGGGAGGGCCGGGGGATGAGCAGTTCTTC. Its translation is CASTRIVAGGPGDEQFF.

The CDR3: CAMSYRGQETQYF. Here the CDR3 DNA reads TGTGCCATGAGTTACAGGGGCCAAGAGACCCAGTACTTC. The chain is built from TRBV12-3 or TRBV12-4 and TRBJ2-5; TRBD1 aligns across 7 bases. With V trimmed by 10 bases and J by 1 base, 6 bases remained unmatched. The CDR3 has 13 amino acids.

Turning to this clonotype: The junction does not match germline at one end; this may be a read error. The chain carries TRBV6-6 and TRBJ1-1, with D hard to call. CDR1 and CDR2 from the germline V gene are MNHNY and SVGAGI (reference sequence). This CDR3 comprises 13 residues. CDR3: CASSDTQHTEALF. For the CDR3, the DNA is TGTGCCAGCAGCGATACCCAGCACACTGAAGCTCTCTTT.

About this clonotype: Being one base from a much bigger clone, this may be a read error. This rearrangement joins TRBV2 to TRBJ1-1; possible D gene TRBD1, 5 bases. V lost 3 bases to trimming and J lost 2 bases, with 10 bases between them. The V gene's germline CDR1 is SNHLY and CDR2 FYNNEI. This CDR3 comprises 14 residues. The CDR3 coding sequence is TGTGCCAGCAGTGAGAGGACATACAACACTGAAGCTTTCTTT. Translation: CASSERTYNTEAFF.

For this clonotype: Its ends do not fully match the called genes, so a read error is possible. This chain connects TRBV6-1 to TRBJ2-7, with D perhaps assigned TRBD1 or TRBD2 (5 bases each). Germline assignment: CDR1 MNHNS and CDR2 SASEGT. The CDR3 is 18 residues long. The DNA for the CDR3 is TGTACCAGCAGTGATAGCCCGAAGGGAGCGGCAAGGGGCTACGAGCAGTACTTC. Translated, it gives CTSSDSPKGAARGYEQYF.

The sample holds one count of this clonotype. Germline is not matched at one junction end, which may reflect a read error. The chain is built from TRBV12-3 or TRBV12-4 and TRBJ1-1; perhaps TRBD1 as D (5 bases). The CDR3 runs 17 residues. The CDR3 loop reads CASSLRGGPIGNTEAFF. The CDR3 coding sequence is TGCGCCAGCAGTTTAAGGGGAGGGCCCATTGGGAACACTGAAGCTTTCTTT.